This T cell receptor (beta chain) was sequenced in a study of breast tumors, draining lymph nodes, adjacent tissues. Points from the study as a whole: Findings are consistent with lymph node origin and intratumoral expansion of most tumor T cells. Tumor and nontumor repertoires were significantly more similar in luminal-like than in basal-like breast cancer. That most tumor T cells come from lymph nodes remained unproven.

The lymph nodes were axillary draining lymph nodes from breast cancer patients. TCRdb re-called the multiplex PCR reads with MiXCR, one entry per CDR3 protein. The sample holds around 290,000 distinct CDR3 sequences, over 25% seen once. For this clonotype: Its antigen is as yet unknown.

Germline CDR1 and CDR2: LGHDT and YNNKEL (reference sequence). This CDR3 spans 15 amino acids. Trimming at V came to 5 bases and at J to 3 bases, leaving 5 bases not matched to a gene. Sequencing was done on a sample of axillary lymph node tissue. The TCR sequence derives from a female donor with breast cancer. Some clones in this sample may be carry-over from other donors' samples. The gene calls are TRBV3-1 and TRBJ2-3, with TRBD1 matching 10 bases. Here the CDR3 DNA reads TGTGCCAGCAGCACGGGACAGGGGTTTACAGATACGCAGTATTTT. It encodes CASSTGQGFTDTQYF.